This T cell receptor (beta chain) is from a study of T cell responses to AZD1222 COVID-19 vaccine (dated by TCRdb to the early 2020s). Regarding the study in general: Because spike-specific TCR depth and breadth did not differ between the two schedules, AZD1222 recipients who got a second dose at roughly 4 weeks were pooled with those who got a second dose at roughly 12 weeks. A total of approximately 230 trial participants underwent TCR sequencing, of whom roughly 210 received two doses of AZD1222 and some 25 received two doses of the MenACWY control vaccine. Trial participants were enrolled into age subgroups of 18-55, 56-69 and 70-plus years, which contained approximately 150, 30 and 60 TCR-sequenced participants, respectively.

In the case of this clone: The antigen it recognizes is unknown. Base qualities were left out, and no much larger clone turns up one base away.

The germline V gene supplies CDR1 KGHSH and CDR2 LQKENI. V is pared back by 5 bases and J by 5 bases, with 15 bases lying between the germline termini. Including the terminal cysteine and phenylalanine, the CDR3 comprises 14 residues. Kept here is only the CDR3 DNA, which spans 42 bases and is read in frame from base 1. The CDR3 regions of human TCRbeta chains were analyzed by immunosequencing. The source study handled its data this way. Repertoire TCRs were matched against a reference library of SARS-CoV-2-specific TCRs generated with the MIRA antigen-specificity platform. Breadth was defined as the fraction of unique TCRs that were SARS-CoV-2-associated. Depth was defined as the fraction of total T cells that were SARS-CoV-2-associated. Using the MIRA data, each spike-specific TCR was mapped to the spike region that the TCR reacts to and placed in a CD4 or CD8 class. Log10-transformed breadth and depth values were compared by one-way ANOVA with Sidak's multiple comparisons tests. In its TCRdb copy, this immuneACCESS table keeps in-frame sequences only and misses some clones. Where compared with another copy, unresolved V genes explain less than half of these, and the others have no known cause. From that table come the V and J calls and clone size; the DNA was used to work out D and trimming. Counted in this sample were approximately 160,000 clones; around 94% of them appeared once. The ten largest clones represent roughly 1% of the sample.

According to the study, the label for this sample's time point signals: baseline before first vaccination. Vaccinee samples were obtained from the UK trials COV001 and COV002, which included a single-blind randomized controlled phase 2/3 trial of AZD1222 (ChAdOx1 nCoV-19) in healthy adults. For TCRbeta chain sequencing, PBMC samples were collected from trial participants at day 0 and at day 28 after the second dose. Here is what the overall study found, with its caveats: Spike-specific TCR breadth and depth rose significantly after two AZD1222 doses compared with day 0 and with MenACWY recipients. The 56-69-year group was small, and its depth increase did not reach significance, likely because of low power. Because no day 14 peak-response samples were available, the repertoires could be characterized only after the peak T cell response. Only six AZD1222 recipients were SARS-CoV-2 seropositive at baseline, limiting conclusions about previously exposed vaccinees. Participants were mostly white British, with more females than males. The authors suggested clonal diversity may have been underestimated. The vaccine-associated CD4 TCRs covered the entire spike protein, and the dominant responses fell in regions 160-218 and 743-854. Nearly half of unique spike-specific TCRs reportedly recognized epitopes outside regions mutated in the B.1.351 and B.1.1.7 variants.

The V gene is TRBV18 and the J gene is TRBJ1-1; TRBD1 might be the D gene, on 5 matching bases. The clonotype originates from an adult in good health. Here the sequenced sample was peripheral blood, taken on day 0 of AZD1222 vaccination. CDR3 sequence: CASSTDISYTEAFF. The DNA sequence is given as TGTGCCAGCTCAACGGACATCAGTTATACTGAAGCTTTCTTT.